The clone carrying this T cell receptor beta chain came up a few times. Clones were read by immunoSEQ multiplex PCR, and TCRdb kept only the in-frame ones, dropping some. The sample records 150,000 to 200,000 clones, 86% being singletons. This specimen comes from a study of blood T cell repertoires in COVID-19. About the study: Both acute and convalescent COVID-19 samples were obtained from the United States, Italy and Spain.

V lost 0 bases, J lost 4 bases, and 6 bases stayed unmatched. Germline V gene sequence: CDR1 LNHNV, CDR2 YYDKDF (reference sequence). The CDR3 totals 15 residues. Sequenced sample: peripheral blood. The receptor was derived from a woman aged 55-75 years with COVID-19, enrolled during active disease. The V and J genes are TRBV15 and TRBJ2-7; TRBD2 agrees at 7 bases. The CDR3: CATSRDKTSIYEQYF. Here the CDR3 DNA reads TGTGCCACCAGCAGAGACAAGACTAGCATATACGAGCAGTACTTC.